The 5 T cell receptor beta chains in this list originate from one sample, sequenced in a study of cytomegalovirus exposure and HLA in healthy donors. PCR primers comprised 60 Vbeta and 13 Jbeta primers. Profiled with immunoSEQ multiplex PCR; TCRdb holds only in-frame clones, not every one. The data show around 100,000 clones, 7.5% to 8.5% seen once. Specimen: PBMCs. Source of these receptors: a man aged 45-60 years in good health and CMV-seronegative.

This clone occurred a few times. The rearrangement joins TRBV18 to TRBJ2-3; possibly TRBD2 for D (6 bases). CDR3 length equals 15 residues. Trimming left V 4 bases short and J 4 bases short, with 15 bases between. Per the germline V gene, CDR1 is KGHSH and CDR2 is LQKENI. The CDR3 loop is CASSLLADQADTQYF. In DNA form, the CDR3 reads TGTGCCAGCTCACTACTAGCAGATCAGGCAGATACGCAGTATTTT.

The sample holds a few counts of this clone. The rearrangement links TRBV28 to TRBJ1-4; 10 bases are a match to TRBD1. The junction had 5 bases not matched to a gene; V was cut back by 5 bases and J by 5 bases. Germline-derived CDR1 and CDR2 are MDHEN and SYDVKM. This CDR3 is 15 amino acids long. The CDR3 sequence is CASSPWTGGNEKLFF. The CDR3 DNA reads TGTGCCAGCAGTCCCTGGACAGGGGGGAATGAAAAACTGTTTTTT.

This chain joins TRBV27 and TRBJ2-7; D is uncertain. The CDR3 contains 12 residues. Germline V gene lookup returns CDR1 MNHEY and CDR2 SMNVEV (reference sequence). Trimming pared 5 bases from V and 5 bases from J, leaving 10 bases between. In DNA form, the CDR3 reads TGTGCCAGCAGTGCACAGAGAAACGAGCAGTACTTC. As protein: CASSAQRNEQYF.

This clone has just a few counts. The J gene is TRBJ2-7, the V gene TRBV30; 8 positions agree with TRBD2. This CDR3 is built from 14 residues. From germline, CDR1 is GTSNPN and CDR2 SVGIG (reference sequence). With V trimmed by 2 bases and J by 5 bases, 8 bases remained unmatched. In DNA, the CDR3 is TGTGCCTGGAGTTGGAGCGGGAGAGTTAACGAGCAGTACTTC. Translated, it gives CAWSWSGRVNEQYF.

The rearrangement joins TRBV2 to TRBJ1-1; the match to TRBD1 covers 10 bases. There are 16 residues in the CDR3. Germline V CDR1 and CDR2: SNHLY, FYNNEI. The junction had 5 bases not matched to a gene; V was cut back by 3 bases and J by 1 base. The CDR3 DNA reads as TGTGCCAGCAGTGAGAGGGGACAGGGGTGGAACACTGAAGCTTTCTTT. It codes for CASSERGQGWNTEAFF.